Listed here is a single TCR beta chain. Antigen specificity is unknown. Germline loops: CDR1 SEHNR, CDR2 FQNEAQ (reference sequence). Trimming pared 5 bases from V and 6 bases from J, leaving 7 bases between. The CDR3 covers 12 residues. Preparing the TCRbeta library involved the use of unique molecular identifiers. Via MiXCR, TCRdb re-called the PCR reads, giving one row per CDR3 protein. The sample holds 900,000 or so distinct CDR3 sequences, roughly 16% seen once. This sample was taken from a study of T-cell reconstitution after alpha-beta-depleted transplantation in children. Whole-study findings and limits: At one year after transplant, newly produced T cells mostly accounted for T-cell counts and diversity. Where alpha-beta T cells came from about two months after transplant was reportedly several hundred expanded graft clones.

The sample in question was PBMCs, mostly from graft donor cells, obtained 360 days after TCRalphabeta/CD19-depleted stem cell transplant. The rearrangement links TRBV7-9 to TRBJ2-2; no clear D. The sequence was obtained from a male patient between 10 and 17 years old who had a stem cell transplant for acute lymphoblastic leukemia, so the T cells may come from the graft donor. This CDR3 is CASSPVPGELFF. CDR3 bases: TGTGCCAGCAGCCCGGTGCCCGGGGAGCTGTTTTTT.